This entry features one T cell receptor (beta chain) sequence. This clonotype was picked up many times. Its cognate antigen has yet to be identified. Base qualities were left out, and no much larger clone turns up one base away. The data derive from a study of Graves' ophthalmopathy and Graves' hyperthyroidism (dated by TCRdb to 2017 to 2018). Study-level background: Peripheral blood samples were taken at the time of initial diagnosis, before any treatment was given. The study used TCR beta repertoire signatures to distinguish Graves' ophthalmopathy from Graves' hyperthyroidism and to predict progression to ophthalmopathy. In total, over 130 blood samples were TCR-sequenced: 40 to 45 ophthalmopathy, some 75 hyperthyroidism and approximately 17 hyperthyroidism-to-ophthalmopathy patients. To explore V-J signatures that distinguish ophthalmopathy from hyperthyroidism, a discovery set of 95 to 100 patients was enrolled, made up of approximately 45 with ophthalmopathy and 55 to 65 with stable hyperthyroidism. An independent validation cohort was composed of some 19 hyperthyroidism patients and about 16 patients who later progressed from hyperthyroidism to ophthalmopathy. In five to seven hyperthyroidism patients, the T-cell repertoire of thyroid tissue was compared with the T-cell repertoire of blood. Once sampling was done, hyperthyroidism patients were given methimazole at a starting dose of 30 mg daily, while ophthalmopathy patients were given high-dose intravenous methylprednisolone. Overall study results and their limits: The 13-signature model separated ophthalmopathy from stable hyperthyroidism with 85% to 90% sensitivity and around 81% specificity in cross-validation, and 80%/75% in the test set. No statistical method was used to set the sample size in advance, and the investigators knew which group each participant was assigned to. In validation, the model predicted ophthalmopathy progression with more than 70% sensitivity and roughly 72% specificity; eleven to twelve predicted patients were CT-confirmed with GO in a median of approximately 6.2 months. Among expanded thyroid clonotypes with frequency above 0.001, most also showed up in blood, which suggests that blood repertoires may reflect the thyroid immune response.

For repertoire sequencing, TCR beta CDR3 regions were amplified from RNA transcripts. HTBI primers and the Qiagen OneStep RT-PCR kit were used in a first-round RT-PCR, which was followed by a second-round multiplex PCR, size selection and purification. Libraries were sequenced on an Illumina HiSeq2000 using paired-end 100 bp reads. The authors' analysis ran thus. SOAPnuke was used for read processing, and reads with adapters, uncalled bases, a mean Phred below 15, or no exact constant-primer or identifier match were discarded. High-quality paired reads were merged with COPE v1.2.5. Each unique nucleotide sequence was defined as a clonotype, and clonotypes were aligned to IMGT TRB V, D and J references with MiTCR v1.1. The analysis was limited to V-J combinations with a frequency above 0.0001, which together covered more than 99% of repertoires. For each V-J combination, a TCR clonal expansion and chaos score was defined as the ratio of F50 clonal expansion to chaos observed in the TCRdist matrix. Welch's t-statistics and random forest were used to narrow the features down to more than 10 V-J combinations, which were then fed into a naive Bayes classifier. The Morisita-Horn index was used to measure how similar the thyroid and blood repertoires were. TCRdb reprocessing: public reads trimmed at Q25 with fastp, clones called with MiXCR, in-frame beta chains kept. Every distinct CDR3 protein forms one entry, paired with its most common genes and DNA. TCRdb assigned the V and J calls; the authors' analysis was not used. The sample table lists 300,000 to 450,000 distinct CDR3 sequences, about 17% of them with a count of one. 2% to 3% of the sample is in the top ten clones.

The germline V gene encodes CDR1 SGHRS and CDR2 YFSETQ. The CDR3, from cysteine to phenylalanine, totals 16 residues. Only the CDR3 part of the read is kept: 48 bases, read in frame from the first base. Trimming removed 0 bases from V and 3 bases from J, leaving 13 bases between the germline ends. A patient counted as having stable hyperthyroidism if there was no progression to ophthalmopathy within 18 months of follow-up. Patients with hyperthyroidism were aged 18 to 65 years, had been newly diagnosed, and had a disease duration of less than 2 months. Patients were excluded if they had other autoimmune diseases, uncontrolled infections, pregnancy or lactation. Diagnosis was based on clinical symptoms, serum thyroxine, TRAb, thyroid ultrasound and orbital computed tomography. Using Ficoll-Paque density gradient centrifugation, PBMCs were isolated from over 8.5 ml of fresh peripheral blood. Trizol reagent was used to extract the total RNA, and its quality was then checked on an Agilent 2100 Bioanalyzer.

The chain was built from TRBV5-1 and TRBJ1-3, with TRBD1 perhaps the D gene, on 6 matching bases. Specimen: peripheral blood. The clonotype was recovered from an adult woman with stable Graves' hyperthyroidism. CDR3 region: CASSLAGQNLGNTIYF. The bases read TGCGCCAGCAGCTTGGCTGGACAGAACCTTGGAAACACCATATATTTT.